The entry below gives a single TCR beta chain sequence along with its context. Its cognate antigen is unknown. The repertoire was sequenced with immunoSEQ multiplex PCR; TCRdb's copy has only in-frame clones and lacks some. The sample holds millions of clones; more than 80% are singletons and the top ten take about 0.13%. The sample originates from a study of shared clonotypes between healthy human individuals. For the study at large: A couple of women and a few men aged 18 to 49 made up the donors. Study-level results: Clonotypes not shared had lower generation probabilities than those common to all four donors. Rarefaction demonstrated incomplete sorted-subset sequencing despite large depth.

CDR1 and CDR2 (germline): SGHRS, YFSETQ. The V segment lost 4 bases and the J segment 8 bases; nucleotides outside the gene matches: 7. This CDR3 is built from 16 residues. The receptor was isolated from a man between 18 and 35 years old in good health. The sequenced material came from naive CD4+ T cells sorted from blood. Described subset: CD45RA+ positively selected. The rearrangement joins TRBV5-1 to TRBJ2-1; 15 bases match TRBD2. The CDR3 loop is CASSLGTSGRTDEQFF. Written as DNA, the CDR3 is TGCGCCAGCAGCCTCGGGACTAGCGGGAGGACGGATGAGCAGTTCTTC.